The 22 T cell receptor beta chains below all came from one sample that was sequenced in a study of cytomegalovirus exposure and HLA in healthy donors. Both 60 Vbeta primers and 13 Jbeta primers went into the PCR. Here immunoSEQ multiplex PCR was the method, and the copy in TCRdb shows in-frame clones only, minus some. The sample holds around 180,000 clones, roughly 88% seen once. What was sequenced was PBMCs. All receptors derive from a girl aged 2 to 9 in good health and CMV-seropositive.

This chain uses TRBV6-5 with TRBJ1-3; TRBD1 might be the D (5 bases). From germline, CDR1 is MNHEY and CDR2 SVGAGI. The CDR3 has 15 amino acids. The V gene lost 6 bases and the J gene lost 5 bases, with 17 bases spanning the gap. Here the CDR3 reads CASSRSDRGRNTIYF. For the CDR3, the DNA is TGTGCCAGCAGCCGATCGGATAGGGGAAGAAACACCATATATTTT.

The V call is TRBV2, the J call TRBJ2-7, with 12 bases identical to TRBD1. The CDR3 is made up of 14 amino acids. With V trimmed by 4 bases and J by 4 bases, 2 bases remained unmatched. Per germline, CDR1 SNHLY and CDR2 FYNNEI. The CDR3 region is CASSGGQGAYEQYF. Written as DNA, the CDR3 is TGTGCCAGCAGTGGGGGACAGGGGGCTTACGAGCAGTACTTC.

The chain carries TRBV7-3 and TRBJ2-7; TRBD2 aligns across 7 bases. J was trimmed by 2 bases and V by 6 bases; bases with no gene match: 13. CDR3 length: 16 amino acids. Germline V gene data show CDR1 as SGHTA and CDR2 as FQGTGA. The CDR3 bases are TGTGCCAGCAGGGTCCCCCGGCTAGCGGCTCCCTACGAGCAGTACTTC. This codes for CASRVPRLAAPYEQYF.

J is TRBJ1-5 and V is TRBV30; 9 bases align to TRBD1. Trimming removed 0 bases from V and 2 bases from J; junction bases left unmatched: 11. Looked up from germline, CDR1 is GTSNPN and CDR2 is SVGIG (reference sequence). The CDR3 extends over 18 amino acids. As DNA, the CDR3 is TGTGCCTGGAGTGTAACGACAGGGGGTTTTGGTGGCAATCAGCCCCAGCATTTT. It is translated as CAWSVTTGGFGGNQPQHF. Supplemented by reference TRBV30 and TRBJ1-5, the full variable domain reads SQTIHQWPATLVQPVGSPLSLECTVEGTSNPNLYWYRQAAGRGLQLLFYSVGIGQISSEVPQNLSASRPQDRQFILSSKKLLLSDSGFYLCAWSVTTGGFGGNQPQHFGDGTRLSIL.

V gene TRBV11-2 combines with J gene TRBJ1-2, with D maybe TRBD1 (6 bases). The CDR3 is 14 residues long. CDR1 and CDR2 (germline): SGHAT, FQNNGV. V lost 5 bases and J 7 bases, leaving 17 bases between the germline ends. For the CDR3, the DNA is TGTGCCAGCAGCGCGAGGACAGCCGGTGGTGGCTACACCTTC. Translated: CASSARTAGGGYTF.

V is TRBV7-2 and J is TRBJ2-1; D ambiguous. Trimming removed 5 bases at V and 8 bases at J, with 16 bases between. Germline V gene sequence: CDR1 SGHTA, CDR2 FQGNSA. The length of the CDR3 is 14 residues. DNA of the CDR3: TGTGCCAGCAGCCCCCAGACTTCGTTCGATGAGCAGTTCTTC. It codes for CASSPQTSFDEQFF. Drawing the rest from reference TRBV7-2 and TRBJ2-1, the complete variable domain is GAGVSQSPSNKVTEKGKDVELRCDPISGHTALYWYRQSLGQGLEFLIYFQGNSAPDKSGLPSDRFSAERTGGSVSTLTIQRTQQEDSAVYLCASSPQTSFDEQFFGPGTRLTVL.

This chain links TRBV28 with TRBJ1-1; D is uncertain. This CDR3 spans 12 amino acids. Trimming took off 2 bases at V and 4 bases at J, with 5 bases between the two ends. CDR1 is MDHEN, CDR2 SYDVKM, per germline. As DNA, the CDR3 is TGTGCCAGCAGTTTAGTCGGCACTGAAGCTTTCTTT. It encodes CASSLVGTEAFF. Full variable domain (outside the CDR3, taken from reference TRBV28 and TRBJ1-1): DVKVTQSSRYLVKRTGEKVFLECVQDMDHENMFWYRQDPGLGLRLIYFSYDVKMKEKGDIPEGYSVSREKKERFSLILESASTNQTSMYLCASSLVGTEAFFGQGTRLTVV.

The CDR3 nucleotides read TGTGCCAGCAGCTTAACTAAAGGAGCAGCATACAATGAGCAGTTCTTC. Protein product: CASSLTKGAAYNEQFF. The V call is TRBV7-3, the J call TRBJ2-1; no clear D. The V gene lost 0 bases and the J gene lost 4 bases, with 13 bases spanning the gap. This CDR3 comprises 16 residues. Per the germline V gene, CDR1 is SGHTA and CDR2 is FQGTGA.

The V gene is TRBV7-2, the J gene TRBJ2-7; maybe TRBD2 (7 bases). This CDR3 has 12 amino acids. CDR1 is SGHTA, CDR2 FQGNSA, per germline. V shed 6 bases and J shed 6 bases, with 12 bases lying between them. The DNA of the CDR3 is TGTGCCAGCAGATGGCGGGGGCCCGAGCAGTACTTC. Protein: CASRWRGPEQYF.

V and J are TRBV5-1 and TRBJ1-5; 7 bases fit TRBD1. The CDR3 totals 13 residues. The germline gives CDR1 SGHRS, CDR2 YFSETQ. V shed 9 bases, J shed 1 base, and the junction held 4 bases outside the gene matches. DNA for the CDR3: TGCGCCATCACAGGGGAGAGCAATCAGCCCCAGCATTTT. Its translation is CAITGESNQPQHF.

The CDR3 DNA is TGCAGCGTTGGTCAGGGCCGAAAAACTTATGGCTACACCTTC. Amino acid sequence: CSVGQGRKTYGYTF. The chain combines TRBV29-1 with TRBJ1-2; weak D call: TRBD1 (5 bases). This CDR3 is built from 14 residues. Germline loops: CDR1 SQVTM, CDR2 ANQGSEA. The germline V and J ends were trimmed by 4 bases and 5 bases, with 17 bases remaining between them.

The CDR3 coding sequence is TGTGCCAGCAGCTTAGCCAGGGCCTACGAGCAGTACTTC. Translated, it gives CASSLARAYEQYF. The chain combines TRBV11-3 with TRBJ2-7; D is perhaps TRBD1 (5 bases). CDR3 size: 13 residues. Germline CDR1 reads SGHNT; CDR2 reads YENEEA. V lost 1 base to trimming and J lost 2 bases, with 6 bases between them.

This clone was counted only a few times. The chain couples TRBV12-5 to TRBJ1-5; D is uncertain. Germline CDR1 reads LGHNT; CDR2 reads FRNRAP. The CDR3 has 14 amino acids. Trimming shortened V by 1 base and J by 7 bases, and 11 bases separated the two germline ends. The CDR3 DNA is TGTGCTAGTGGTTTGGGTCAGGCTCAACAGCCCCAGCATTTT. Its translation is CASGLGQAQQPQHF.

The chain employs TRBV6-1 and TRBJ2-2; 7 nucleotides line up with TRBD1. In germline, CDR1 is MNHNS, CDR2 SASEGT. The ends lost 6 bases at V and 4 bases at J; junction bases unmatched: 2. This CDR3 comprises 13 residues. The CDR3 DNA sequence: TGTGCCAGCAGCGACAGGGCCACCGGGGAGCTGTTTTTT. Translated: CASSDRATGELFF.

This CDR3 is CASSYPPQGSVSEQFF. The CDR3 nucleotides are TGTGCCAGCAGTTACCCCCCCCAGGGATCTGTGTCTGAGCAGTTCTTC. This rearrangement joins TRBV6-6 to TRBJ2-1; TRBD1 is a possible D gene (5 bases). The V gene's germline CDR1 is MNHNY and CDR2 SVGAGI (reference sequence). The CDR3 has 16 residues. V was pared by 2 bases and J by 9 bases, with 20 bases between.

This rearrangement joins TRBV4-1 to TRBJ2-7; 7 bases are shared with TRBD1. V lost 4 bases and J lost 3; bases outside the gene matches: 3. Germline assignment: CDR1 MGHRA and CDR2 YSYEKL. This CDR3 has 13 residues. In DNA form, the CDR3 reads TGCGCCAGCAGCCCGGACAGGAGCTACGAGCAGTACTTC. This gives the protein CASSPDRSYEQYF.

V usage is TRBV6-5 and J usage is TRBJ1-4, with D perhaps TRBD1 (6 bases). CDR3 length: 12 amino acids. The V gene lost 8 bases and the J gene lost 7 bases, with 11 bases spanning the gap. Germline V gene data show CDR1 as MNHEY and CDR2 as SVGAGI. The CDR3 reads CASQGQSEKLFF. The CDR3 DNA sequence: TGTGCCAGCCAGGGACAAAGTGAAAAACTGTTTTTT.

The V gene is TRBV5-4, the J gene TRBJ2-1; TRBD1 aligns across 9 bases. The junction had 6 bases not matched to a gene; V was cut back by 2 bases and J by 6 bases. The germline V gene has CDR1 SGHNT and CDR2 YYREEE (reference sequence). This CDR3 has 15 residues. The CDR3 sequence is CASSLVGTGRNEQFF. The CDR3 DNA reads TGTGCCAGCAGCTTAGTCGGGACAGGGCGCAATGAGCAGTTCTTC.

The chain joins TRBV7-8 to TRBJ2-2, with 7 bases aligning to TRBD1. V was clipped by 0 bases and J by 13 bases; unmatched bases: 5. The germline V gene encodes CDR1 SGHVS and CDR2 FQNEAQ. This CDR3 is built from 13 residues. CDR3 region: CASSLARGRRLFF. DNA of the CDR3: TGTGCCAGCAGCTTAGCAAGGGGGCGCCGGCTGTTTTTT.

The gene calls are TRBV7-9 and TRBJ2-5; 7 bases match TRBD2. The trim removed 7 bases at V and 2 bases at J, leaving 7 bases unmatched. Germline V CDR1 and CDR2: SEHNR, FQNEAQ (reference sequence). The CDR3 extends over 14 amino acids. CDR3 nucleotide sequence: TGTGCCAGCACCGCGCGGGAGCAACAAGAGACCCAGTACTTC. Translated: CASTAREQQETQYF.

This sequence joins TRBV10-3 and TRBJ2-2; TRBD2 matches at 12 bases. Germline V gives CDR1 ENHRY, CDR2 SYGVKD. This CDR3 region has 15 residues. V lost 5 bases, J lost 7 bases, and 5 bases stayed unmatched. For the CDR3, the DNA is TGTGCCATCAGTTCGACTAGCGGGAGTGTCGGGGAGCTGTTTTTT. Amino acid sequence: CAISSTSGSVGELFF.

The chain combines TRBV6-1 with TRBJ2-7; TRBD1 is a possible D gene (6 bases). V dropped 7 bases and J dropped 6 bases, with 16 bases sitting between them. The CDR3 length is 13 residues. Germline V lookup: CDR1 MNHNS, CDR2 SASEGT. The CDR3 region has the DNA TGTGCCAGCAAAGGCAGGGGATCCCCCGAGCAGTACTTC. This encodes CASKGRGSPEQYF.